This T cell receptor (beta chain) was recovered during a study of blood T cell repertoires in COVID-19. Across the study: The United States, Italy and Spain provided the acute and convalescent COVID-19 samples.

Profiling relied on immunoSEQ multiplex PCR, and the TCRdb table lists in-frame clones only, not all of them. The repertoire holds about 240,000 clones, around four fifths seen once, with 1.9% in the top ten. This clone came up a few times. The sequence derives from a man aged 25-45 years who had recovered from COVID-19. The sample comprised peripheral blood.

CDR3 amino acids: CASRRASGGSYEQYF. Written as DNA, the CDR3 is TGTGCCAGCAGACGGGCTAGCGGGGGCTCCTACGAGCAGTACTTC. J is TRBJ2-7 and V is TRBV6-5; 10 positions agree with TRBD2. Germline-derived CDR1 and CDR2 are MNHEY and SVGAGI. V shed 6 bases and J 0 bases; nucleotides not matched to a gene: 5. CDR3 length: 15 residues.